These 23 T cell receptor beta chains were sequenced from one sample in a study of cytomegalovirus exposure and HLA in healthy donors. With 60 Vbeta and 13 Jbeta primers, the PCR was carried out. This table comes from immunoSEQ multiplex PCR, and its TCRdb copy is limited to in-frame clones, with some not included. The table shows under 130,000 clones, with over 60% occurring only once. The sample comprised PBMCs. The receptor source for this set is a female donor in good health and CMV-seropositive.

The chain links TRBV28 to TRBJ1-1, with D unresolved. This CDR3 contains 14 residues. V was cut by 3 bases and J by 0 bases, with 8 bases left in between. Germline-derived CDR1 and CDR2 are MDHEN and SYDVKM. In DNA, the CDR3 is TGTGCCAGCAGTTTCGAGAGGCTGAACACTGAAGCTTTCTTT. As protein: CASSFERLNTEAFF.

V is TRBV7-6 and J is TRBJ2-7; 8 bases line up with TRBD1. The CDR3 length is 14 residues. The V segment lost 5 bases and the J segment 6 bases; nucleotides outside the gene matches: 9. Germline-derived CDR1 and CDR2 are SGHVS and FNYEAQ. CDR3 DNA: TGTGCCAGCAGCAAGGACAGGGCCGGCGGCGAGCAGTACTTC. Its translation: CASSKDRAGGEQYF. Together with reference TRBV7-6 and TRBJ2-7, the CDR3 gives the full variable domain: GAGVSQSPRYKVTKRGQDVALRCDPISGHVSLYWYRQALGQGPEFLTYFNYEAQQDKSGLPNDRFSAERPEGSISTLTIQRTEQRDSAMYRCASSKDRAGGEQYFGPGTRLTVT.

This chain connects TRBV4-3 to TRBJ2-1; 8 bases agree with TRBD1. The V and J ends lost 0 bases and 6 bases, in that order; junction bases with no gene match: 10. There are 17 residues in the CDR3. Per germline, CDR1 LGHNA and CDR2 YSLEER. CDR3 DNA sequence: TGCGCCAGCAGCCAAGATCTGAGGACAGGGATTCGCAATGAGCAGTTCTTC. Its protein is CASSQDLRTGIRNEQFF.

This chain joins TRBV27 and TRBJ2-7, with 8 bases aligning to TRBD2. The V and J ends lost 6 bases and 5 bases, in that order; junction bases with no gene match: 9. CDR1 and CDR2 from the germline V gene are MNHEY and SMNVEV (reference sequence). This CDR3 region has 14 residues. For the CDR3, the DNA is TGTGCCAGCAGGCAACCGGGACTAGGCCACGAGCAGTACTTC. This sequence encodes CASRQPGLGHEQYF.

This chain links TRBV5-1 with TRBJ2-5, with TRBD1 matching over 9 bases. Per germline, CDR1 SGHRS and CDR2 YFSETQ. The junction had 6 bases not matched to a gene; V was cut back by 4 bases and J by 5 bases. The CDR3 extends over 14 amino acids. In nucleotides, the CDR3 is TGCGCCAGCAGCGATACAGGGGGCGGGGAGACCCAGTACTTC. Translation: CASSDTGGGETQYF. The full variable domain, rest sourced from reference TRBV5-1 and TRBJ2-5, is KAGVTQTPRYLIKTRGQQVTLSCSPISGHRSVSWYQQTPGQGLQFLFEYFSETQRNKGNFPGRFSGRQFSNSRSEMNVSTLELGDSALYLCASSDTGGGETQYFGPGTRLLVL.

This chain uses TRBV5-1 with TRBJ1-2; 7 bases are shared with TRBD1. Germline loops: CDR1 SGHRS, CDR2 YFSETQ. The CDR3 covers 13 residues. Unmatched junction bases numbered 8, after V lost 4 bases and J lost 8 bases. The CDR3 sequence: CASSRDRASGYTF. In DNA, the CDR3 is TGCGCCAGCAGCAGAGACAGGGCCAGCGGCTACACCTTC.

This clone appeared a few times. J is TRBJ2-3 and V is TRBV2; 9 bases are a match to TRBD1. V was clipped by 6 bases and J by 11 bases; unmatched bases: 12. CDR3 length equals 14 residues. The germline V gene encodes CDR1 SNHLY and CDR2 FYNNEI. The DNA of the CDR3 is TGTGCCAGCAGCTCAATCGCGGACAGGGGATTGCAGTATTTT. Translated: CASSSIADRGLQYF.

The CDR3: CATSRDLRQTNTEAFF. The CDR3 bases are TGTGCCACCAGCAGAGATCTGAGACAGACGAACACTGAAGCTTTCTTT. V gene TRBV15 combines with J gene TRBJ1-1; TRBD1 might be the D (5 bases). Trimming cost V 0 bases and J 1 base, with 12 bases left between them. CDR3 size: 16 residues. CDR1 and CDR2 from the germline V gene are LNHNV and YYDKDF (reference sequence).

The chain has TRBV19 and TRBJ2-6, with a possible D match to TRBD1 (6 bases). Trimming left V 6 bases short and J 1 base short, with 10 bases between. Germline V gene data show CDR1 as LNHDA and CDR2 as SQIVND (reference sequence). The CDR3 runs to 15 residues. The CDR3 bases are TGTGCCAGTAGCCTACAGGGTTCTGGGGCCAACGTCCTGACTTTC. Its translation: CASSLQGSGANVLTF. Complete variable domain (other parts from reference TRBV19 and TRBJ2-6): DGGITQSPKYLFRKEGQNVTLSCEQNLNHDAMYWYRQDPGQGLRLIYYSQIVNDFQKGDIAEGYSVSREKKESFPLTVTSAQKNPTAFYLCASSLQGSGANVLTFGAGSRLTVL.

This sequence joins TRBV4-3 and TRBJ2-7, with 10 positions matching TRBD2. The germline gives CDR1 LGHNA, CDR2 YSLEER. With 4 bases clipped from V and 3 bases from J, the junction kept 15 bases outside the gene matches. The CDR3 has 18 residues. The CDR3 loop is CASSLILLAGKGSYEQYF. As DNA, the CDR3 is TGCGCCAGCAGCCTTATCTTACTAGCGGGAAAGGGGAGCTACGAGCAGTACTTC.

The V gene is TRBV2, the J gene TRBJ1-2; 9 bases match TRBD1. CDR1 is SNHLY, CDR2 FYNNEI, per germline. V gave up 2 bases and J gave up 8 bases; unmatched junction bases: 9. The length of the CDR3 is 15 residues. In DNA form, the CDR3 reads TGTGCCAGCAGTGAATATGGACAGGGGATAAGGGGCTACACCTTC. This codes for CASSEYGQGIRGYTF.

This chain connects TRBV28 to TRBJ2-7; D perhaps matches TRBD2 (5 bases). The germline gives CDR1 MDHEN, CDR2 SYDVKM. This CDR3 contains 13 residues. The germline V and J ends were trimmed by 6 bases and 12 bases, with 21 bases remaining between them. The CDR3 DNA reads as TGTGCCAGCAGCCTCCGACATCCACCTGGGAGGTACTTC. It specifies CASSLRHPPGRYF.

This CDR3 is CASSVEGGSNQPQHF. The CDR3 DNA reads TGTGCCAGCAGCGTAGAAGGAGGGAGCAATCAGCCCCAGCATTTT. The chain employs TRBV9 and TRBJ1-5; D not certain. The V end lost 0 bases, the J end lost 1 base, and 8 bases lay between the germline ends. Germline V CDR1 and CDR2: SGDLS, YYNGEE. CDR3 length equals 15 residues.

The V and J genes are TRBV6-1 and TRBJ2-2; no clear D. The V end was cut by 4 bases, the J end by 0 bases, with 9 bases between. This CDR3 comprises 15 residues. Per germline, CDR1 MNHNS and CDR2 SASEGT. CDR3 coding DNA: TGTGCCAGCAGTGGCAAGACTCCGAACACCGGGGAGCTGTTTTTT. This sequence encodes CASSGKTPNTGELFF.

The V and J genes are TRBV9 and TRBJ2-7; 12 nucleotides agree with TRBD1. Germline CDR1 reads SGDLS; CDR2 reads YYNGEE. V was clipped by 2 bases and J by 4 bases; unmatched bases: 10. This CDR3 region has 17 residues. DNA for the CDR3: TGTGCCAGCAGCGTCAACTCCGGGACAGGGGGCCGGTACGAGCAGTACTTC. Its translation is CASSVNSGTGGRYEQYF.

The gene calls are TRBV30 and TRBJ1-3, with D tentatively TRBD1 (5 bases). There are 14 residues in the CDR3. Germline CDR1 GTSNPN, CDR2 SVGIG (reference sequence). The V end was cut by 6 bases, the J end by 1 base, with 13 bases between. The CDR3: CACPQRGSGNTIYF. Written as DNA, the CDR3 is TGTGCCTGCCCCCAAAGGGGATCTGGAAACACCATATATTTT.

The chain carries TRBV4-2 and TRBJ1-6; D is possibly TRBD1 (5 bases). This CDR3 contains 16 residues. V lost 0 bases and J 10 bases, leaving 16 bases between the germline ends. Germline V lookup: CDR1 LGHNA, CDR2 YNFKEQ. The CDR3, as DNA: TGTGCCAGCAGCCAAGATATAGGAGGGGTCGGGTCACCCCTCCACTTT. It encodes CASSQDIGGVGSPLHF.

This chain uses TRBV28 with TRBJ1-2; 7 nucleotides align to TRBD1. This CDR3 comprises 14 residues. Trimming took 2 bases from V and 5 from J; bases not matched to a gene: 5. Germline V CDR1 and CDR2: MDHEN, SYDVKM. In nucleotides, the CDR3 is TGTGCCAGCAGTTTAACAGGGGAGAGGTATGGCTACACCTTC. This encodes CASSLTGERYGYTF.

The chain is built from TRBV18 and TRBJ1-2, with 7 bases fitting TRBD1. CDR1 is KGHSH and CDR2 is LQKENI in the germline V gene. The CDR3 is 16 residues long. V shed 2 bases, J shed 7 bases, and the junction held 13 bases outside the gene matches. The CDR3 sequence: CASSPTDGGTAGGYTF. CDR3 in DNA: TGTGCCAGCTCACCAACGGATGGAGGGACAGCCGGTGGCTACACCTTC.

This clone came up once. V and J are TRBV30 and TRBJ1-3; D remains unclear. The CDR3 length is 12 residues. V shed 5 bases and J shed 5 bases, with 10 bases lying between them. The germline V gene has CDR1 GTSNPN and CDR2 SVGIG (reference sequence). CDR3 protein: CAWGRGRNTIYF. The CDR3 coding sequence is TGTGCCTGGGGTCGAGGTCGAAACACCATATATTTT.

The V gene is TRBV29-1, the J gene TRBJ2-1; 7 positions agree with TRBD2. With 7 bases clipped from V and 8 bases from J, the junction kept 11 bases outside the gene matches. CDR1 is SQVTM, CDR2 ANQGSEA, per germline. The CDR3 extends over 13 amino acids. Here the CDR3 DNA reads TGCAGCGGGGGGGGACTGCGAGGCGATGAGCAGTTCTTC. Translated: CSGGGLRGDEQFF.

This rearrangement joins TRBV19 to TRBJ2-3; D is undetermined. The germline V gene has CDR1 LNHDA and CDR2 SQIVND (reference sequence). This CDR3 is 15 amino acids long. The V end lost 5 bases, the J end lost 2 bases, and 14 bases lay between the germline ends. The CDR3 is CASSAQTVPTDTQYF. The CDR3, as DNA: TGTGCCAGTAGTGCCCAAACAGTACCCACAGATACGCAGTATTTT.

The V gene is TRBV18, the J gene TRBJ1-2; D remains unclear. The V gene's germline CDR1 is KGHSH and CDR2 LQKENI. Between the trimmed V and J ends, which lost 3 bases and 8 bases, there was a span of 13 bases. The CDR3 has 13 residues. The CDR3 region is CASSPREREGYTF. In DNA, the CDR3 is TGTGCCAGCTCACCGAGAGAGAGGGAGGGCTACACCTTC.